The rows below give T cell receptor beta chains drawn from one sample of a study of CD8 T cells in Susac syndrome. TCRdb re-called the immunoSEQ multiplex PCR reads with MiXCR, one entry per CDR3 protein. This sample has around 230,000 distinct CDR3 sequences, with 90% to 96% found just once. Sequencing input: CD4+ T cells from PBMCs. These receptor sequences come from a human donor with Susac syndrome. The CDR3 runs from the conserved cysteine through the conserved F or W.

TRBV20-1,TRBJ2-5,CSAIGGGPRETQYF
TRBV10-3,TRBJ2-1,CAISRGQGGNEQFF
TRBV28,TRBJ2-5,CASKLETQYF
TRBV5-4,TRBJ2-5,CASSSIAGGARETQYF
TRBV30,TRBJ1-1,CAWSTPPLTEAFF
TRBV20-1,TRBJ2-7,CSARDWGGSYEQYF
TRBV5-1,TRBJ2-3,CASSSGAASTDTQYF
TRBV20-1,TRBJ2-7,CSARQAGARYEQYF
TRBV25-1,TRBJ1-5,CASKGTGRNQPQHF
TRBV18,TRBJ2-4,CASSNLDRPENIQYF
TRBV29-1,TRBJ1-3,CSVARTSSGNTIYF
TRBV7-8,TRBJ2-7,CASSFRAYEQYF
TRBV9,TRBJ1-1,CASSVAPLTTEAFF
TRBV11-2,TRBJ2-7,CASRPLTGALSRRYF
TRBV20-1,TRBJ2-3,CSAPNRRGGPTDTQYF
TRBV27,TRBJ1-2,CASSSHGVNGYTF
TRBV12-3/TRBV12-4,TRBJ2-6,CASSSHLGGVGGANVLTF
TRBV23-1,TRBJ2-1,CASRGKGQDEQFF
TRBV20-1,TRBJ2-3,CSAISGSSSTDTQYF
TRBV5-1,TRBJ2-1,CASSLAHNHEQFF
TRBV7-3,TRBJ2-5,CASSLNSESARETQYF
TRBV12-3/TRBV12-4,TRBJ1-4,CASSLEYGGQGIPTNEKLFF
TRBV29-1,TRBJ1-1,CSVGDSPTRGAFF
TRBV4-2,TRBJ1-1,CASSQDGELNTEAFF
TRBV11-2,TRBJ2-3,CASSLAGGRDTQYF
TRBV28,TRBJ2-5,CASSSAVETQYF
TRBV27,TRBJ2-7,CASSSRPAYEQYF
TRBV3-1,TRBJ2-2,CASSLKHQGAGELFF
TRBV12-3/TRBV12-4,TRBJ2-7,CASSWGSSYEQYF
TRBV3-1,TRBJ2-7,CASSSQGFYEQYF
TRBV30,TRBJ2-7,CAWSVRLEGEQYF
TRBV6-6,TRBJ2-7,CASSYPNPYEQYF
TRBV20-1,TRBJ2-5,CSASSPQETQYF
TRBV7-8,TRBJ2-3,CASSRGLHTDTQYF
TRBV6-5,TRBJ2-3,CASSSSPSTDTQYF
TRBV12-3/TRBV12-4,TRBJ1-1,CASSSRPRHTEAFF
TRBV6-5,TRBJ1-2,CASRYRGRMGYTF
TRBV20-1,TRBJ2-7,CSARVSAGGGYEQYF
TRBV18,TRBJ1-1,CASSPPALSGGLGAFF
TRBV20-1,TRBJ1-1,CSARVTGSRTEAFF
TRBV5-1,TRBJ2-7,CASSWTSGRTDEQYF
TRBV4-2,TRBJ2-7,CASSQEVSGSSYEQYF
TRBV21-1,TRBJ2-1,CASIPRTRADNEQFF
TRBV13,TRBJ1-1,CASSLRPITEAFF
TRBV7-3,TRBJ2-1,CASRPGSSGRGNNEQFF
TRBV5-1,TRBJ2-6,CASSSGVVGANVLTF
TRBV6-5,TRBJ2-4,CASSLTGTRGDIQYF
TRBV25-1,TRBJ1-1,CASSDSGDTEAFF
TRBV27,TRBJ2-1,CASSLSLSYNEQFF
TRBV20-1,TRBJ2-3,CSAFWGGKDTQYF
TRBV24-1,TRBJ2-1,CATSPSGRIGEQFF
TRBV4-2,TRBJ2-1,CASSQEQREGRNEQFF
TRBV28,TRBJ2-5,CASSPRRLAGIQETQYF
TRBV9,TRBJ2-6,CASSVVRASGANVLTF
TRBV20-1,TRBJ2-7,CSAKGYGAGVEQYF
TRBV29-1,TRBJ2-1,CSVVVGRTRAGSKNEQFF
TRBV27,TRBJ1-2,CASSWTGRINYGYTF
TRBV25-1,TRBJ2-7,CASSEVGSSYEQYF